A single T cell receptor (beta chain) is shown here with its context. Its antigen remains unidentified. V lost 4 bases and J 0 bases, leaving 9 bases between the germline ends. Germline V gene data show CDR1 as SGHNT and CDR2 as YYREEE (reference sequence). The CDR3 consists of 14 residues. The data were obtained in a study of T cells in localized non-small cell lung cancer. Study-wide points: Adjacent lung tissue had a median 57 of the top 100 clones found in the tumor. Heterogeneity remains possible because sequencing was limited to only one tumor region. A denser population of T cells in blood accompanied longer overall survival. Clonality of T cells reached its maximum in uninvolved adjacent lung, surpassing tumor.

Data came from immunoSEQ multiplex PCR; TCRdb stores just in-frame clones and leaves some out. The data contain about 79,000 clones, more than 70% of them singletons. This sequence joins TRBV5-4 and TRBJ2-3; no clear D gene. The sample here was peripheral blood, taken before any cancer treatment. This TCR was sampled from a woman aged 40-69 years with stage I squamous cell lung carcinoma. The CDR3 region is CASSPTTSTDTQYF. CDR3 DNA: TGTGCCAGCAGCCCTACCACCAGCACAGATACGCAGTATTTT. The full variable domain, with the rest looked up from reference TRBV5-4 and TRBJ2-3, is ETGVTQSPTHLIKTRGQQVTLRCSSQSGHNTVSWYQQALGQGPQFIFQYYREEENGRGNFPPRFSGLQFPNYSSELNVNALELDDSALYLCASSPTTSTDTQYFGPGTRLTVL.